This T cell receptor (beta chain) was identified in a study of T cells in Graves' hyperthyroidism and ophthalmopathy. Researchers amplified the TCR beta CDR3 regions from RNA transcripts. A set of HTBI primers served as the primers for a first-round RT-PCR of the TCR CDR3. TCRdb used MiXCR to reprocess the multiplex PCR reads, holding one entry per CDR3 protein. The top ten hold around 7% of the sample, which has around 620,000 distinct CDR3 sequences, approximately 15% seen once. J gave up 9 bases and V 2 bases, and 9 bases lay outside the gene matches. The CDR3 is made up of 16 amino acids. Germline V gene data show CDR1 as MNHEY and CDR2 as SVGEGT.

Sequenced sample: blood. The chain is built from TRBV6-2 or TRBV6-3 and TRBJ2-1; TRBD2 agrees at 11 bases. The source is a woman younger than 30 with Graves' ophthalmopathy. CDR3 DNA: TGTGCCAGCAGTTACAAGGGGACTAGCGGTAGTCTTGAGCAGTTCTTC. Translated, it gives CASSYKGTSGSLEQFF.